The source of this TCR beta chain is a study of blood T cell repertoires in COVID-19. The junction had 1 base not matched to a gene; V was cut back by 2 bases and J by 3 bases. Looked up from germline, CDR1 is SGHRS and CDR2 is YFSETQ. The length of the CDR3 is 13 residues. All enrollees were roughly 18 to 100 years old and from fewer than 30 US areas. Generated by immunoSEQ multiplex PCR, the TCRdb table keeps only in-frame clones and is missing some. The sample contains fewer than 250,000 clones, 80% to 85% of which appear only once. The sequence was collected from a woman in her forties who had recovered from COVID-19. Sequencing was carried out using PBMCs or T cells enriched from blood (not recorded which). The chain joins TRBV5-1 to TRBJ2-7; 8 nucleotides line up with TRBD1. CDR3 DNA sequence: TGCGCCAGCAGCTTCACAGGGGGCTACGAGCAGTACTTC. It translates to CASSFTGGYEQYF.